This is a list of T cell receptor beta chains from one sample in a study of CD8+ T cells in alopecia areata. Measured with immunoSEQ multiplex PCR; TCRdb has only the in-frame clones, and not every one. The data hold roughly 100,000 clones, with 85% to 90% observed a single time. This material consisted of CD8+ T cells sorted from blood, taken between weeks 30 and 35, from a patient treated with tofacitinib. These receptors originate from a human donor with alopecia areata. The CDR3 runs from the conserved cysteine through the conserved F or W. D genes are given only for firm matches. Rows give clone size only sometimes, using once, few, many, or a class for an expanded clone.

cdr3_nt | cdr3_aa | clone_size | j_call | d_call | v_call
TGTGCCAGCTCCTCGACAGGCTTCATGAACACTGAAGCTTTCTTT | CASSSTGFMNTEAFF | . | TRBJ1-1 | . | TRBV5-4
TGTGCCAGCAGCTTACGGACAGGGTACACAGATACGCAGTATTTT | CASSLRTGYTDTQYF | . | TRBJ2-3 | TRBD1 | TRBV11-2
TGTGCCAGCACCACGACATGGCTGGGGCCGGGGAATGAGCAGTTCTTC | CASTTTWLGPGNEQFF | . | TRBJ2-1 | . | TRBV6-6
TGTGCCAGCAGCTCGACGTCGGCTAGCACAGATACGCAGTATTTT | CASSSTSASTDTQYF | . | TRBJ2-3 | . | TRBV5-6
TGTGCCAGCAGCCAGGGAAGGTCGGGACTAGCGGGAGTGCGGTTCTTC | CASSQGRSGLAGVRFF | . | TRBJ2-1 | TRBD2 | TRBV14
TGTGCCTGGAACCTAGCGGGGTCGGACGAGCAGTACTTC | CAWNLAGSDEQYF | . | TRBJ2-7 | TRBD2 | TRBV30
TGTGCCAGCAGCTCTACCAAAAGCTCCTACAATGAGCAGTTCTTC | CASSSTKSSYNEQFF | . | TRBJ2-1 | . | TRBV7-3
TGTGCCAGTAGTATCCCCGCCGGAAAACTGTTTTTT | CASSIPAGKLFF | . | TRBJ1-4 | . | TRBV19
TGTGCCAGCAGCCCCCCGGGGGCGGGGGGCACCTACAATGAGCAGTTCTTC | CASSPPGAGGTYNEQFF | once | TRBJ2-1 | TRBD2 | TRBV7-8
TGCGCCAGCAGCCCAGGTGGATCCGTTTTTGGAAACACCATATATTTT | CASSPGGSVFGNTIYF | . | TRBJ1-3 | . | TRBV4-1
TGCGCCAGCAGCTCAGGACAAAGCAATCAGCCCCAGCATTTT | CASSSGQSNQPQHF | . | TRBJ1-5 | . | TRBV5-1
TGTGCCAGCAGCCCAGCCGTTTTCAGGACTACCCTGGCAGATACGCAGTATTTT | CASSPAVFRTTLADTQYF | . | TRBJ2-3 | . | TRBV4-2
TGTGCCAGCACAGTGGGTAATTCACCCCTCCACTTT | CASTVGNSPLHF | once | TRBJ1-6 | . | TRBV5-4
TGTGCCAGCAGCCGTTCTGGCGCGCCTACCTACGAGCAGTACTTC | CASSRSGAPTYEQYF | . | TRBJ2-7 | . | TRBV13
TGTGCCAGCAGTTACTCTCCAGGGAGTAGCTATGGCTACACCTTC | CASSYSPGSSYGYTF | . | TRBJ1-2 | . | TRBV6-5
TGTGCCATCGCCCCCGGAGGGGTGGGCTTCGGCGAGCAGTACTTC | CAIAPGGVGFGEQYF | . | TRBJ2-7 | . | TRBV10-3
TGCAGCGTTGAGTTGGGGTTTAACTATGGCTACACCTTC | CSVELGFNYGYTF | . | TRBJ1-2 | . | TRBV29-1
TGTGCCAGCATACAAAACAATGAGCAGTTCTTC | CASIQNNEQFF | . | TRBJ2-1 | . | TRBV2
TGTGCCAGCAACCACAGGGGGCTGAATGAGCAGTTCTTC | CASNHRGLNEQFF | . | TRBJ2-1 | TRBD1 | TRBV14
TGCAGCGGGGAATTGGGGACTTCATCCACAGATACGCAGTATTTT | CSGELGTSSTDTQYF | . | TRBJ2-3 | . | TRBV29-1
TGTGCCAGCAGTTTGGGCAGCACAGATACGCAGTATTTT | CASSLGSTDTQYF | . | TRBJ2-3 | . | TRBV27
TGTGCCAGCAGTCTCAGGGTGCACTCCTACGAGCAGTACTTC | CASSLRVHSYEQYF | . | TRBJ2-7 | . | TRBV27
TGTGCCAGCAGCCAAGGGGCTCAAGTCACCGGGGAGCTGTTTTTT | CASSQGAQVTGELFF | few | TRBJ2-2 | . | TRBV4-2
TGCGCCAGCAGTGAGCCACAGGGTGGGCCGCACAATGAGCAGTTCTTC | CASSEPQGGPHNEQFF | . | TRBJ2-1 | . | TRBV10-2
TGCAGCGTTGATGTGGGACAGGGTCGAGAGACCCAGTACTTC | CSVDVGQGRETQYF | . | TRBJ2-5 | TRBD1 | TRBV29-1
TGTGCCAGCACCCGGATGGGCGCCAACACTGAAGCTTTCTTT | CASTRMGANTEAFF | . | TRBJ1-1 | . | TRBV27
TGTGCCAGCAGTTTTCTTCGTAGGGACGTTGAAAAACTGTTTTTT | CASSFLRRDVEKLFF | . | TRBJ1-4 | . | TRBV27
TGTGCCAGCAGCCTATCTATCCGCAGGGGGACCGGGGAGCTGTTTTTT | CASSLSIRRGTGELFF | once | TRBJ2-2 | TRBD1 | TRBV5-6
TGCGCCAGCAGCCATGCCAGCGGGGGGCAATCCTACGAGCAGTACTTC | CASSHASGGQSYEQYF | . | TRBJ2-7 | TRBD2 | TRBV4-1
TGTGCCAGCAGTACAGGACTGGCCTCTTACGAGCAGTACTTC | CASSTGLASYEQYF | . | TRBJ2-7 | . | TRBV2
TGCAGCGCGCTACAGAGCGGGACCTACGAGCAGTACTTC | CSALQSGTYEQYF | few | TRBJ2-7 | TRBD2 | TRBV29-1
TGTGCCAGCAGCCAAAACACAGATACGCAGTATTTT | CASSQNTDTQYF | . | TRBJ2-3 | . | TRBV27
TGTGCCAGCAGCTCATCCGGGACTAGAGGCTACGAGCAGTACTTC | CASSSSGTRGYEQYF | . | TRBJ2-7 | TRBD2 | TRBV7-9
TGTGCCAGCAGCGTAGGGACTAGCGGGCCCTACAATGAGCAGTTCTTC | CASSVGTSGPYNEQFF | . | TRBJ2-1 | TRBD2 | TRBV9
TGTGCCATCAGTGAGTCGGTGAAAGGGGAAGCGAGAACCTACGAGCAGTACTTC | CAISESVKGEARTYEQYF | . | TRBJ2-7 | . | TRBV10-3
TGCGCCAGCAGTGATGGACTGTTCTACGAGCAGTACTTC | CASSDGLFYEQYF | few | TRBJ2-7 | . | TRBV10-2
TGTGCCAGCAGCCCCCTTGGCGGGAGTCCGTGGCTCAATGAGCAGTTCTTC | CASSPLGGSPWLNEQFF | . | TRBJ2-1 | TRBD2 | TRBV7-2
TGTGCCAGCAGCGCCTCTGGGCAGCAGTACTTC | CASSASGQQYF | . | TRBJ2-7 | . | TRBV9